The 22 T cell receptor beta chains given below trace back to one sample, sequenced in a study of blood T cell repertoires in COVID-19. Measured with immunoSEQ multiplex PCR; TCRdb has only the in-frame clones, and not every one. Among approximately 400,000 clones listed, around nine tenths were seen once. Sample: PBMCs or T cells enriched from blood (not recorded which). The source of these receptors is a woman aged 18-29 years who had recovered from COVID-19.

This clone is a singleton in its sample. In DNA, the CDR3 is TGTGCCAGCAGCCAACAGGGATATGGCTACACCTTC. Translating it yields CASSQQGYGYTF. The chain recombines TRBV11-3 with TRBJ1-2, with D maybe TRBD1 (6 bases). This CDR3 region has 12 residues. CDR1 and CDR2 (germline): SGHNT, YENEEA. V gave up 5 bases and J gave up 5 bases, with 9 bases separating them.

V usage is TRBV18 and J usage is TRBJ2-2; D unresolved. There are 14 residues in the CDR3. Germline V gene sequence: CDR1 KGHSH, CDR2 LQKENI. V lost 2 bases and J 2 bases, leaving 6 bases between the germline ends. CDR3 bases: TGTGCCAGCTCACCATTAGCCAACACCGGGGAGCTGTTTTTT. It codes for CASSPLANTGELFF.

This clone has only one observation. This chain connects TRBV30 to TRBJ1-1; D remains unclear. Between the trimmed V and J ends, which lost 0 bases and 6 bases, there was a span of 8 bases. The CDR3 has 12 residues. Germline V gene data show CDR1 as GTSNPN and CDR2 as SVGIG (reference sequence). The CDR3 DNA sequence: TGTGCCTGGAGTGTATTAGCCCCTGAAGCTTTCTTT. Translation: CAWSVLAPEAFF.

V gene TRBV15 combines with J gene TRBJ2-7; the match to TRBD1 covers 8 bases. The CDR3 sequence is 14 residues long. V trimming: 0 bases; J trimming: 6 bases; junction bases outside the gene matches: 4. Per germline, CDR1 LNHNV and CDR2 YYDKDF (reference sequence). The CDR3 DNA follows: TGTGCCACCAGCAGAGATCGGCAGGGGGCCGAGCAGTACTTC. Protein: CATSRDRQGAEQYF.

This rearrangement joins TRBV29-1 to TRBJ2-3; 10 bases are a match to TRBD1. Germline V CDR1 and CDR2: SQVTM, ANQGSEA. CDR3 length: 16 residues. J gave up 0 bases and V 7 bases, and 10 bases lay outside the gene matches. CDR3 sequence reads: CSAMGPDRGSTDTQYF. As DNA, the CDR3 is TGCAGCGCTATGGGACCGGACAGGGGGAGCACAGATACGCAGTATTTT.

CDR3 loop: CASSQEFRENEKLFF. The CDR3 nucleotides are TGCGCCAGCAGCCAAGAGTTCAGGGAAAATGAAAAACTGTTTTTT. The gene calls are TRBV4-3 and TRBJ1-4; weak D call: TRBD1 (5 bases). Looked up from germline, CDR1 is LGHNA and CDR2 is YSLEER. Trimming cost V 0 bases and J 5 bases, with 10 bases left between them. The CDR3 is 15 residues long.

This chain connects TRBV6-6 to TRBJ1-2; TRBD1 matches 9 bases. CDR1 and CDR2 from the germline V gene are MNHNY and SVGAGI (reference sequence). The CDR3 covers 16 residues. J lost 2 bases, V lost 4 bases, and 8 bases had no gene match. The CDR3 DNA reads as TGTGCCAGCAGTTCTCCGACCGGGACAGGGAACTATGGCTACACCTTC. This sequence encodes CASSSPTGTGNYGYTF.

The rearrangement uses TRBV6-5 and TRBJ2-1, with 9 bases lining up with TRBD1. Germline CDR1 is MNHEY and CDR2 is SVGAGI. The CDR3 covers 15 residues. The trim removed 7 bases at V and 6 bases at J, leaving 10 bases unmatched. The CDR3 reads CASISMGQGGNEQFF. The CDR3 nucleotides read TGTGCCAGCATCTCGATGGGACAGGGTGGCAATGAGCAGTTCTTC.

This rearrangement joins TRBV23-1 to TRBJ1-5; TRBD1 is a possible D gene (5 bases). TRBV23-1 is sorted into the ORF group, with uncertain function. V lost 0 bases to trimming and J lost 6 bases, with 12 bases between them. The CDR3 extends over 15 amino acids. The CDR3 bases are TGCGCCAGCAGTCAATCTGGGGGGACGGGTCAGCCCCAGCATTTT. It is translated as CASSQSGGTGQPQHF.

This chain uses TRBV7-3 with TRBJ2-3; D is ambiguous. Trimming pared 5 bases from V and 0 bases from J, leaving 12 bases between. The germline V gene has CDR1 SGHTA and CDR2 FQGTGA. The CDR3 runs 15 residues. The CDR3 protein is CASSPLAVSTDTQYF. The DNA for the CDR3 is TGTGCCAGCAGCCCCCTCGCGGTTAGCACAGATACGCAGTATTTT.

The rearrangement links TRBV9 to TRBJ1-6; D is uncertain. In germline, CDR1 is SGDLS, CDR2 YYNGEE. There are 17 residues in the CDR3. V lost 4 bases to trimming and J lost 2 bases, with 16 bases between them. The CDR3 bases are TGTGCCAGCAGCATGGACTCCCCGGGCACCTATAATTCACCCCTCCACTTT. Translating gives CASSMDSPGTYNSPLHF. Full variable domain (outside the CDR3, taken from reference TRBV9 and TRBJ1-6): DSGVTQTPKHLITATGQRVTLRCSPRSGDLSVYWYQQSLDQGLQFLIQYYNGEERAKGNILERFSAQQFPDLHSELNLSSLELGDSALYFCASSMDSPGTYNSPLHFGNGTRLTVT.

CDR3 nucleotide sequence: TGCGCCAGCAGCCTTTCATCCGGGACAGAATGGGAGGAGCAGTTCTTC. Its translation is CASSLSSGTEWEEQFF. V is TRBV4-3 and J is TRBJ2-1; TRBD1 matches 7 bases. There are 16 residues in the CDR3. Germline V gene lookup returns CDR1 LGHNA and CDR2 YSLEER. The junction had 16 bases not matched to a gene; V was cut back by 4 bases and J by 10 bases.

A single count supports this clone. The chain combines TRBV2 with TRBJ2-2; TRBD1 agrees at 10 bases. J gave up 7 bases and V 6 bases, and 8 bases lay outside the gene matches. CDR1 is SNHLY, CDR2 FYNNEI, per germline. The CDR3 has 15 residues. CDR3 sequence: CASSYDRGHGGELFF. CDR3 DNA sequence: TGTGCCAGCAGCTATGACAGGGGGCACGGCGGGGAGCTGTTTTTT.

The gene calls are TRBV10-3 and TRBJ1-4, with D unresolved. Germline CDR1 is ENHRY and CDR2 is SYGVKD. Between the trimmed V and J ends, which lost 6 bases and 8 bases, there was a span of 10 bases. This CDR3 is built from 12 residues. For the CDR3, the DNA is TGTGCCATCAGAGGAGACGGAGAAAAACTGTTTTTT. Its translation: CAIRGDGEKLFF.

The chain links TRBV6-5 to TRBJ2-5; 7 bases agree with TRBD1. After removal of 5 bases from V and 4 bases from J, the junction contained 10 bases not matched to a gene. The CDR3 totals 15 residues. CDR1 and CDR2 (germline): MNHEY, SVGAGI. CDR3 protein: CASSPPGQHGETQYF. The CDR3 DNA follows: TGTGCCAGCAGTCCACCGGGACAGCACGGAGAGACCCAGTACTTC.

CDR3 in DNA: TGTGCCAGCAGTTATGGGTCGGGGATTACCGGGGAGCTGTTTTTT. Translating gives CASSYGSGITGELFF. V and J are TRBV6-5 and TRBJ2-2; a possible D gene is TRBD2 (5 bases). The CDR3 covers 15 residues. With 3 bases removed from V and 5 bases from J, the gap between germline ends came to 13 bases. Germline CDR1 reads MNHEY; CDR2 reads SVGAGI.

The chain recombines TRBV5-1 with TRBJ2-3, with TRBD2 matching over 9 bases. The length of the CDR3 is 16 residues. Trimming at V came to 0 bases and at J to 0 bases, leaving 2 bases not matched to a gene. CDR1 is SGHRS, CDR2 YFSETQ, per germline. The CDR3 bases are TGCGCCAGCAGCTTGGGTCTAGCGGGGAGCACAGATACGCAGTATTTT. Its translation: CASSLGLAGSTDTQYF.

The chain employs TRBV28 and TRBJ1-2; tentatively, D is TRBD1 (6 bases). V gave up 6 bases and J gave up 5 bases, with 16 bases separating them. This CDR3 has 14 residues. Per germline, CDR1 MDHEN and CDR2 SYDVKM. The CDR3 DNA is TGTGCCAGCAGCACGGGACATAGGACTTATGGCTACACCTTC. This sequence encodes CASSTGHRTYGYTF.

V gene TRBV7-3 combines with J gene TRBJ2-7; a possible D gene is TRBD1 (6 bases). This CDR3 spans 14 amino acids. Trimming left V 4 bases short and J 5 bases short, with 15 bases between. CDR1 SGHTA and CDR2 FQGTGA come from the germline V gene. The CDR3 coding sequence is TGTGCCAGCAGCTACTCGGGCCCAGGGGACGAGCAGTACTTC. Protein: CASSYSGPGDEQYF.

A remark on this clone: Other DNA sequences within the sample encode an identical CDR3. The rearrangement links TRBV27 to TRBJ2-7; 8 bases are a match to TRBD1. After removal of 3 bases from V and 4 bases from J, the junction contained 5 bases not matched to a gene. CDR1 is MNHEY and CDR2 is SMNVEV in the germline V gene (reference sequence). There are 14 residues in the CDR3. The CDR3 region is CASSFGTGGYEQYF. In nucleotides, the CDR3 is TGTGCCAGCAGTTTCGGTACAGGGGGTTACGAGCAGTACTTC.

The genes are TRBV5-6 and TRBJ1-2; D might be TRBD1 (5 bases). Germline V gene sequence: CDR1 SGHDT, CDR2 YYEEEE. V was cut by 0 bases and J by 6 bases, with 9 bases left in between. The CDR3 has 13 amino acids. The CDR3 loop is CASSLGTNDGYTF. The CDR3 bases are TGTGCCAGCAGCTTGGGGACAAATGATGGCTACACCTTC.

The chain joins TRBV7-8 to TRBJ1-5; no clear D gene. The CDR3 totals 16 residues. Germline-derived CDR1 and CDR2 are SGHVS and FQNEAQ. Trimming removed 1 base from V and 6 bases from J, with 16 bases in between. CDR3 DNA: TGTGCCAGCAGCTTAGTGGGAGGGTTCGAGGTTCAGCCCCAGCATTTT. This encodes CASSLVGGFEVQPQHF.